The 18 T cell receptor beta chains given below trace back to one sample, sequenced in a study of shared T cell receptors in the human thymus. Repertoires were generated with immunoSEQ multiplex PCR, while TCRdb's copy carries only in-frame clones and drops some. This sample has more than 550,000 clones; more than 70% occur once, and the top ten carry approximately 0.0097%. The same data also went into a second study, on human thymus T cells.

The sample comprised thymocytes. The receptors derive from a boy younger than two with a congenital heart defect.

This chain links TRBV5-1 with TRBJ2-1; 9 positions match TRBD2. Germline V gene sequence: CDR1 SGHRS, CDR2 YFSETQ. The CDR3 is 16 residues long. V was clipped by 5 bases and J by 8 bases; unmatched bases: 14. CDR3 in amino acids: CASRKAGTSFVYEQFF. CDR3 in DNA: TGCGCCAGCAGAAAGGCCGGGACTAGCTTCGTCTATGAGCAGTTCTTC.

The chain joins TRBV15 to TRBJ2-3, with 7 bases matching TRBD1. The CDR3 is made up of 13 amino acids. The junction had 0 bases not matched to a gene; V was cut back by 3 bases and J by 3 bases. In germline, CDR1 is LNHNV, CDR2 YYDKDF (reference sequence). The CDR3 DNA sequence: TGTGCCACCAGCAGGGACAGGACAGATACGCAGTATTTT. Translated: CATSRDRTDTQYF.

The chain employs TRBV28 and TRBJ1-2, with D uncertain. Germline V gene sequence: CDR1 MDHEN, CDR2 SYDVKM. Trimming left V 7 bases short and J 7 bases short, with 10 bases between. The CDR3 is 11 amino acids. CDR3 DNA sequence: TGTGCCAGCAATCAGGAGGGTGGCTACACCTTC. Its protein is CASNQEGGYTF.

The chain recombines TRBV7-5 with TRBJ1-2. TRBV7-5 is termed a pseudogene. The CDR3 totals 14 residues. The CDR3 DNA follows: TGTGTCAGAAGCTGCCCAAGGAGGCCCGGAGGCTACACCTTC. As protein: CVRSCPRRPGGYTF.

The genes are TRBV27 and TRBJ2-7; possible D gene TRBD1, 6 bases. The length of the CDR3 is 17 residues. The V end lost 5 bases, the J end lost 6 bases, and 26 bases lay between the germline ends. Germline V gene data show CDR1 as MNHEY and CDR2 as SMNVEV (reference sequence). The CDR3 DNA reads TGTGCCAGCAGTCCCACCCCCGACAACAGGGCGGTAGGCGAGCAGTACTTC. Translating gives CASSPTPDNRAVGEQYF.

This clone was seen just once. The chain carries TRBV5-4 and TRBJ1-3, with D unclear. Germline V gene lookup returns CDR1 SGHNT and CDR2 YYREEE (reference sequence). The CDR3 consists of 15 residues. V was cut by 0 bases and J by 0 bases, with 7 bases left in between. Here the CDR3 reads CASSLDGISGNTIYF. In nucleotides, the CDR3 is TGTGCCAGCAGCTTGGACGGGATCTCTGGAAACACCATATATTTT.

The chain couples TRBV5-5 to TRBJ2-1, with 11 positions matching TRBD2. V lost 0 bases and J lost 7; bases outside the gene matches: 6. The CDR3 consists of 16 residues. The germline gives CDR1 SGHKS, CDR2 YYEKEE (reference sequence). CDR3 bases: TGTGCCAGCAGCTTGGAACTAGCGGGGGCCTCTAATGAGCAGTTCTTC. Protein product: CASSLELAGASNEQFF.

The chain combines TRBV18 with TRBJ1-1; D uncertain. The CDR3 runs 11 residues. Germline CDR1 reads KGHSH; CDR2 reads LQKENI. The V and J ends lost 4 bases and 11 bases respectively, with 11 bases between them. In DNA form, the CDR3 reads TGTGCCAGCTCACTTAACGAGGATGCTTTCTTT. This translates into CASSLNEDAFF.

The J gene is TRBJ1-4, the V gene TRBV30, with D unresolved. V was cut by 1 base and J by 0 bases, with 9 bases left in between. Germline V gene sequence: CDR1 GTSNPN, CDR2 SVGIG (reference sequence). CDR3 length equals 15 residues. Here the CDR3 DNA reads TGTGCCTGGAGTGATAGAACCACAACTAATGAAAAACTGTTTTTT. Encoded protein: CAWSDRTTTNEKLFF.

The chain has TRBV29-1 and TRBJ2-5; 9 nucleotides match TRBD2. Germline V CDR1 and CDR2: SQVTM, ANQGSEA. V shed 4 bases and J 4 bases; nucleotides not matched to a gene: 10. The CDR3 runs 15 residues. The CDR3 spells CSVARLAGWRETQYF. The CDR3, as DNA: TGCAGCGTTGCACGCCTAGCGGGATGGAGAGAGACCCAGTACTTC.

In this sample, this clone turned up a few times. CDR3 DNA: TGTGCCAGCAGCACGGGACAGCTCCAAGAGACCCAGTACTTC. Residues: CASSTGQLQETQYF. The V and J genes are TRBV5-6 and TRBJ2-5; 7 nucleotides line up with TRBD1. Per the germline V gene, CDR1 is SGHDT and CDR2 is YYEEEE. The CDR3 contains 14 residues. V lost 4 bases and J lost 1; bases outside the gene matches: 4.

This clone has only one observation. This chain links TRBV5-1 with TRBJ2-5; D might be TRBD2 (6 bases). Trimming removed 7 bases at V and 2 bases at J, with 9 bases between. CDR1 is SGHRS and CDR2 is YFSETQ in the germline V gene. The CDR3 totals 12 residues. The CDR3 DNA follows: TGCGCCAGCCCCGCGGGACAAGAGACCCAGTACTTC. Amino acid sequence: CASPAGQETQYF.

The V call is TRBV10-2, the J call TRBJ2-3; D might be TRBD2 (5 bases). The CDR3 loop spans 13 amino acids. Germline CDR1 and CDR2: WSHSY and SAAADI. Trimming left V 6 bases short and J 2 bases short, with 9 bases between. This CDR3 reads CASSRSDTDTQYF. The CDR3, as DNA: TGCGCCAGCAGCCGTAGCGACACAGATACGCAGTATTTT.

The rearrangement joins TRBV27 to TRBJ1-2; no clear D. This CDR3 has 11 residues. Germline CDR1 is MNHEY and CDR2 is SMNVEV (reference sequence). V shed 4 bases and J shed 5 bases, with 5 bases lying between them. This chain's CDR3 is CASSSGYGYTF. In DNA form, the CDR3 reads TGTGCCAGCAGTTCGGGTTATGGCTACACCTTC.

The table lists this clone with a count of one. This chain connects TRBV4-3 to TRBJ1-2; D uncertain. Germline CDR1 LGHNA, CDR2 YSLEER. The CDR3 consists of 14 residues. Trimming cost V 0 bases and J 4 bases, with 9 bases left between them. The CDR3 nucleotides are TGCGCCAGCAGCCAAGATGGCGGCGCCTATGGCTACACCTTC. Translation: CASSQDGGAYGYTF.

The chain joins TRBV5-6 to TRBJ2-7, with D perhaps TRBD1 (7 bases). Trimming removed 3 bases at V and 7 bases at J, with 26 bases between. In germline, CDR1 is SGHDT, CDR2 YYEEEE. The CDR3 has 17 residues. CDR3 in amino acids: CASSSLPGDSTLEEQYF. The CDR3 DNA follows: TGTGCCAGCAGCTCCTTGCCGGGGGACAGTACACTGGAGGAGCAGTACTTC.

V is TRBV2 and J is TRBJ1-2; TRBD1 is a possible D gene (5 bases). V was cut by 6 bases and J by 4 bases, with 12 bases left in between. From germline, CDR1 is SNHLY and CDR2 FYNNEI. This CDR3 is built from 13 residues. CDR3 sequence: CASRGGRGYGYTF. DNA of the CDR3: TGTGCCAGCAGGGGAGGAAGGGGCTATGGCTACACCTTC.

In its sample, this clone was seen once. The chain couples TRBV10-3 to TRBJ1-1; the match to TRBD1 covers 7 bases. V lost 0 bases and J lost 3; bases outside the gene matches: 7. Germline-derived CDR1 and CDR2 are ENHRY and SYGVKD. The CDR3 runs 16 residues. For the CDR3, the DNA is TGTGCCATCAGTGAGTCTAGGGGGCCCCTGGACACTGAAGCTTTCTTT. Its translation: CAISESRGPLDTEAFF.